These T cell receptor beta chains were read from a single sample in a study of shared clonotypes between healthy human individuals. Profiling relied on immunoSEQ multiplex PCR, and the TCRdb table lists in-frame clones only, not all of them. The sample consists of around 600,000 clones, approximately 96% of them appearing once. The sample comprised naive CD8+ T cells sorted from blood. The source is a woman in her thirties in good health. Both conserved end residues are part of each CDR3. D genes are given only for firm matches. Not all rows give a size; the values are once, few, many and, for expanded clones, a class.

clone size	D gene	V gene	J gene	CDR3 DNA	CDR3 protein
-	-	TRBV30	TRBJ2-1	TGTGCCTGGACCCCGCAGGGCAATGAGCAGTTCTTC	CAWTPQGNEQFF
-	-	TRBV7-9	TRBJ1-1	TGTGCCAGCAGCTTAGCTAGGTTGGGGCAGGGCGATACTGAAGCTTTCTTT	CASSLARLGQGDTEAFF
-	-	TRBV30	TRBJ1-1	TGTGCCTGTACGAGTGTGAACACTGAAGCTTTCTTT	CACTSVNTEAFF
-	TRBD2	TRBV7-9	TRBJ2-7	TGTGCCAGCAGCCAGGGACTAGCGGAAACCTACGAGCAGTACTTC	CASSQGLAETYEQYF
-	TRBD2	TRBV25-1	TRBJ2-1	TGTGCCAGCAGTGGGCTAGCGGGAGTAGTTTCCTACAATGAGCAGTTCTTC	CASSGLAGVVSYNEQFF
-	-	TRBV7-9	TRBJ2-7	TGTGCCAGCAGCTTAGCGGCCACCTCCTACGAGCAGTACTTC	CASSLAATSYEQYF
-	-	TRBV6-1	TRBJ2-3	TGTGCCAGCAGTGGGAGAACAGGGAGCACAGATACGCAGTATTTT	CASSGRTGSTDTQYF
-	-	TRBV7-9	TRBJ1-5	TGTGCCAGCAGCTTAGCGACAGGTGAAAATCAGCCCCAGCATTTT	CASSLATGENQPQHF
-	TRBD1	TRBV27	TRBJ2-7	TGTGCCAGCAGGTACGCGACAGGGGACGAGCAGTACTTC	CASRYATGDEQYF
few	TRBD1	TRBV2	TRBJ2-7	TGTGCCAGCAGACCCGGGACAGGGATGGGCGAGCAGTACTTC	CASRPGTGMGEQYF
-	-	TRBV28	TRBJ2-1	TGTGCCAGCAGTTTAGACCAGAATGAGCAGTTCTTC	CASSLDQNEQFF
-	-	TRBV7-2	TRBJ2-7	TGTGCCAGCAGCTTAGAGGATCTCTCCTACGAGCAGTACTTC	CASSLEDLSYEQYF
-	-	TRBV5-1	TRBJ1-1	TGCGCCAGCAGTGCCCGTTCGACCACTGAAGCTTTCTTT	CASSARSTTEAFF
-	-	TRBV5-4	TRBJ1-3	TGTGCCAGCAGTTGGGGGCCGGATGGCTCTGGAAACACCATATATTTT	CASSWGPDGSGNTIYF
once	TRBD1	TRBV30	TRBJ2-7	TGTGCCTGGAGTGATACAGGGGGATTGGAGTACTTC	CAWSDTGGLEYF
once	-	TRBV5-6	TRBJ2-7	TGTGCCAGCAGCTACGACAGTCCCTACGAGCAGTACTTC	CASSYDSPYEQYF
-	-	TRBV7-2	TRBJ2-7	TGTGCCAGCAGCTTAGCGCAGGGCTACGAGCAGTACTTC	CASSLAQGYEQYF
-	-	TRBV6-5	TRBJ2-7	TGTGCCAGCAGTTACATCGGGGGAAGCCTCGCCTACGAGCAGTACTTC	CASSYIGGSLAYEQYF
-	-	TRBV28	TRBJ1-2	TGTGCCAGCAGGCCTACAGGAACTTTCCCTCGCGGTGGCTACACCTTC	CASRPTGTFPRGGYTF
-	TRBD1	TRBV19	TRBJ1-5	TGTGCCAGTATCGCCCGACAAAATACAGGGGGCTATCAGCCCCAGCATTTT	CASIARQNTGGYQPQHF
-	TRBD2	TRBV28	TRBJ2-7	TGTGCCAGCAGTCCACGACTAGCGGCACTGGGGGAGCAGTACTTC	CASSPRLAALGEQYF
-	TRBD2	TRBV7-9	TRBJ2-2	TGTGCCAGCAGCTTACCCGCTAGCGGGACAGACACCGGGGAGCTGTTTTTT	CASSLPASGTDTGELFF
once	-	TRBV5-1	TRBJ1-1	TGCGCCAGCAGTTCGACAGATTCGGGGGCCACTGAAGCTTTCTTT	CASSSTDSGATEAFF
-	TRBD2	TRBV4-1	TRBJ2-1	TGCGCCAGCAGCCTGGTCCCGGGACTAGCGGGATCGGCCAATGAGCAGTTCTTC	CASSLVPGLAGSANEQFF
-	-	TRBV28	TRBJ2-7	TGTGCCAGCAGTCGCCGCGGTTCCTACGAGCAGTACTTC	CASSRRGSYEQYF
-	-	TRBV28	TRBJ1-1	TGTGCCAGCAGTTCCCTCGGGGGGCGGTTAGACACTGAAGCTTTCTTT	CASSSLGGRLDTEAFF
once	-	TRBV19	TRBJ1-1	TGTGCCAGTAGTAACAGAGGGACTGAAGCTTTCTTT	CASSNRGTEAFF
-	TRBD1	TRBV19	TRBJ2-7	TGTGCCAGTAGTATAGCGGGGACAGGGAAGTTTTTGGACGAGCAGTACTTC	CASSIAGTGKFLDEQYF
-	-	TRBV15	TRBJ2-7	TGTGCCACCAGCAGAGGAGTTGGTGTGGCGGCTAGCTCCTACGAGCAGTACTTC	CATSRGVGVAASSYEQYF
-	TRBD1	TRBV19	TRBJ2-6	TGTGCCAGTAGTAACTCAGGGGGCCTCCACTCTGGGGCCAACGTCCTGACTTTC	CASSNSGGLHSGANVLTF
-	-	TRBV11-2	TRBJ1-2	TGTGCCAGCAGCTTAGGCCTAAGGACTGCTAACTATGGCTACACCTTC	CASSLGLRTANYGYTF
once	-	TRBV10-3	TRBJ2-7	TGTGCCATCAGTAGTCTAGCGAGCCAGCAGTACTTC	CAISSLASQQYF
-	-	TRBV13	TRBJ1-1	TGTGCCAGCAGCTTGGGCCGACAGGTGCCTGGGGACACTGAAGCTTTCTTT	CASSLGRQVPGDTEAFF
-	-	TRBV28	TRBJ2-7	TGTGCCAGCAGTATGCCCGACGGCCCCTTCGAGCAGTACTTC	CASSMPDGPFEQYF
-	TRBD1	TRBV7-9	TRBJ2-7	TGTGCCAGCAGCCTTGGACAGGGGGAATACGAGCAGTACTTC	CASSLGQGEYEQYF
-	-	TRBV5-1	TRBJ2-7	TGCGCCAGCAGCTTGGATGTCAGGACCTACGAGCAGTACTTC	CASSLDVRTYEQYF
-	TRBD1	TRBV7-8	TRBJ1-1	TGTGCCAGCAGCATTTACAGGGGTAACACTGAAGCTTTCTTT	CASSIYRGNTEAFF
-	TRBD2	TRBV27	TRBJ2-7	TGTGCCAGCAGCCCCACTAGCGCATACGAGCAGTACTTC	CASSPTSAYEQYF
-	-	TRBV28	TRBJ2-7	TGTGCCAGCAGTCCTAGATCCTACGAGCAATACTTC	CASSPRSYEQYF
-	-	TRBV7-9	TRBJ2-7	TGTGCCAGCAGCTTCGGGGATTCCTACGAGCAGTACTTC	CASSFGDSYEQYF